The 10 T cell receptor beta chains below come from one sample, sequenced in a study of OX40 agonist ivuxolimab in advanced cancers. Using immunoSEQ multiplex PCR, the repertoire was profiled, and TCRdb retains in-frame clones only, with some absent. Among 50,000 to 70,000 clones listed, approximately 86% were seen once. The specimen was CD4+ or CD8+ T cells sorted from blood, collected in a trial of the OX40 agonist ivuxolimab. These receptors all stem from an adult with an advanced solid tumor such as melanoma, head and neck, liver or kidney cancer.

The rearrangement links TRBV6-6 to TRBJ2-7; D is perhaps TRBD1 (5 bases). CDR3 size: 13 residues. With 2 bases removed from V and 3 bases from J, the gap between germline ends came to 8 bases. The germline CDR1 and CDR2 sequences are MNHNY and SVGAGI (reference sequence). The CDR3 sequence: CASSYPGYYEQYF. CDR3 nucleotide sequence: TGTGCCAGCAGTTACCCAGGGTACTACGAGCAGTACTTC.

The CDR3 sequence is CASSKDTCRGGTDTQYF. The CDR3 bases are TGTGCCAGCAGCAAAGACACGTGCAGGGGAGGCACAGATACGCAGTATTTT. This rearrangement joins TRBV21-1 to TRBJ2-3; TRBD1, the D gene given by the table, was not confirmed from the DNA. TRBV21-1 constitutes a pseudogene. The CDR3 runs 17 residues.

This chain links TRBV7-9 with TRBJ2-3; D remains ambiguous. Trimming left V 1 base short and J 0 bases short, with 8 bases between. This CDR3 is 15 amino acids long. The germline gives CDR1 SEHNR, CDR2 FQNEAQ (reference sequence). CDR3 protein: CASSLDYTSTDTQYF. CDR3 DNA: TGTGCCAGCAGCTTAGACTATACTAGCACAGATACGCAGTATTTT.

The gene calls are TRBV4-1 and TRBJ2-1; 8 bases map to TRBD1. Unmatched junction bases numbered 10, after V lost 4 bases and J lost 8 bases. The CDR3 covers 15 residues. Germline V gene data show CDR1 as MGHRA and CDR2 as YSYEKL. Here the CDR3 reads CASSPGTGFLDEQFF. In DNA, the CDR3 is TGCGCCAGCAGCCCCGGGACAGGTTTTTTGGATGAGCAGTTCTTC.

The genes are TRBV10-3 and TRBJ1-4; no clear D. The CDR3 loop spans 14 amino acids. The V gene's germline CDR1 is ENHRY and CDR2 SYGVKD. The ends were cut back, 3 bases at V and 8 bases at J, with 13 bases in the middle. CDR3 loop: CAISDPEADEKLFF. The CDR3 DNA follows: TGTGCCATCAGTGACCCCGAGGCAGACGAAAAACTGTTTTTT.

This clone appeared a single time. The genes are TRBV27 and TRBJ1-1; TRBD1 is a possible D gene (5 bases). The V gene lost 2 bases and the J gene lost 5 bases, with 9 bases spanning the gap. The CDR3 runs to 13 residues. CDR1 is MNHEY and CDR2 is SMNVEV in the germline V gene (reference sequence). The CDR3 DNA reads TGTGCCAGCAGTTTAGGGGGGGGGACTGAAGCTTTCTTT. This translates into CASSLGGGTEAFF.

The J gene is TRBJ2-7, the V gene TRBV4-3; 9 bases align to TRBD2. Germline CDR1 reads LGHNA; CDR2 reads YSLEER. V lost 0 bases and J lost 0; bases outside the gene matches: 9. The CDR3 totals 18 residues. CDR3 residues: CASSQELSLAGLSYEQYF. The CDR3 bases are TGCGCCAGCAGCCAAGAGCTGAGTCTAGCGGGACTCTCCTACGAGCAGTACTTC.

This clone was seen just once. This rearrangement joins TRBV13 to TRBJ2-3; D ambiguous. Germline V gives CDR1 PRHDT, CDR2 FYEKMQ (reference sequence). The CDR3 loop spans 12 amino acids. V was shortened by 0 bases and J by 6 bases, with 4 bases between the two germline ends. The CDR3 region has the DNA TGTGCCAGCAGCTTAGGGGGCGATACGCAGTATTTT. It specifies CASSLGGDTQYF.

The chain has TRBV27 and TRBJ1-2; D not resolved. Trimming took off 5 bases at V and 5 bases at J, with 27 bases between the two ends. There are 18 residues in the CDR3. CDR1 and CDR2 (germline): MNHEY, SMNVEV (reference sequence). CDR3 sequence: CASSTLGGLEYLSYGYTF. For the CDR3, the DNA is TGTGCCAGCAGTACCTTAGGCGGGCTCGAGTATTTATCGTATGGCTACACCTTC.

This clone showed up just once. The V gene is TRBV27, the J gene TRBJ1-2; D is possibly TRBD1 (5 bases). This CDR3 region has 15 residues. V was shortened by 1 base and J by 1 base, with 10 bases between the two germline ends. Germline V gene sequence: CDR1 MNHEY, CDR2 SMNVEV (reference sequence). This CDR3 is CASSLYSGLNYGYTF. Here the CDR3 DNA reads TGTGCCAGCAGTTTATACTCGGGGCTTAACTATGGCTACACCTTC.